This TCR beta chain is from a study of early T cells in non-severe SARS-CoV-2 infection. This CDR3 comprises 17 residues. CDR1 and CDR2 (germline): MNHNS, SASEGT. Trimming took off 2 bases at V and 0 bases at J, with 17 bases between the two ends. Study findings and constraints: Private and CD4 specificities were missed by VDJdb matching, skewed to anti-spike CD8.

TCRdb analysed the 5' RACE reads with MiXCR anew, one entry per CDR3 protein. The data contain some 23,000 distinct CDR3 sequences, less than 6.5% of them singletons. This clonotype appeared many times. Its antigen is not identified. The sequence derives from an adult who was a healthcare worker with PCR-confirmed SARS-CoV-2 infection or an uninfected control (not recorded which). Sequencing was done on a sample of whole blood. The chain is built from TRBV6-1 and TRBJ2-7; tentative D call: TRBD2 (6 bases). CDR3 amino acids: CASSERIPAGISYEQYF. CDR3 DNA sequence: TGTGCCAGCAGTGAACGTATTCCAGCGGGTATCTCCTACGAGCAGTACTTC.